The 23 T cell receptor beta chains reported below all come from one sample, sequenced in a study of vaccination effects on CD4 cells after COVID-19. No antigen has been assigned to these receptors. Antigen-specific CD4+ T cells were expanded (with viral peptide pools) by the ViraFEST assay ahead of sequencing. An approximately nine-day culture period preceded the isolation of CD4+ T cells. Vaccinated participants had no history of SARS-CoV-2 infection and tested negative for nucleocapsid antibodies. Sequenced by immunoSEQ multiplex PCR; TCRdb stores in-frame clones only, minus some. The table records 20,000 to 30,000 clones, about 70% of them present only once. The sample was CD4+ T cells from PBMCs cultured with HCoV-NL63 spike peptides, taken before COVID-19 vaccination. The receptor source for this set is a human donor who received a COVID-19 vaccine.

The chain is built from TRBV2 and TRBJ2-7; 11 bases map to TRBD1. The CDR3 is 17 residues long. V was pared by 6 bases and J by 3 bases, with 13 bases of the junction left unmatched. The germline gives CDR1 SNHLY, CDR2 FYNNEI. CDR3 sequence reads: CASSLPRAGTGGYEQYF. The CDR3 DNA reads TGTGCCAGCAGCCTTCCCCGTGCCGGGACAGGGGGCTACGAGCAGTACTTC.

The sample holds one count of this clone. The CDR3 here is CASSLGQGPYNEQFF. In DNA form, the CDR3 reads TGCGCCAGCAGCTTGGGCCAGGGTCCCTACAATGAGCAGTTCTTC. The chain is built from TRBV5-1 and TRBJ2-1; tentative D call: TRBD1 (5 bases). The CDR3 totals 15 residues. The germline V gene encodes CDR1 SGHRS and CDR2 YFSETQ. V was trimmed by 0 bases and J by 2 bases, leaving 9 bases between them.

In its sample, this clone was seen once. This chain joins TRBV4-2 and TRBJ2-5; a weak D match, TRBD2 (6 bases). Germline assignment: CDR1 LGHNA and CDR2 YNFKEQ. V lost 5 bases to trimming and J lost 1 base, with 17 bases between them. The CDR3 extends over 16 amino acids. The CDR3 region is CASSRRRGEVQETQYF. CDR3 DNA: TGTGCCAGCAGCAGAAGACGCGGGGAAGTCCAAGAGACCCAGTACTTC.

This sequence joins TRBV4-1 and TRBJ2-5; tentatively, D is TRBD1 (5 bases). This CDR3 is 16 amino acids long. Germline loops: CDR1 MGHRA, CDR2 YSYEKL. Trimming pared 0 bases from V and 5 bases from J, leaving 16 bases between. The CDR3 nucleotides are TGCGCCAGCAGCCAAGACCCCAGGGCCCCCAGTGAGACCCAGTACTTC. Its protein product is CASSQDPRAPSETQYF.

This chain uses TRBV11-2 with TRBJ1-1; perhaps TRBD1 as D (6 bases). CDR3 length: 13 residues. Germline CDR1 SGHAT, CDR2 FQNNGV. The V and J ends lost 4 bases and 1 base respectively, with 7 bases between them. In DNA, the CDR3 is TGTGCCAGCAGCTGGGGACAGAACACTGAAGCTTTCTTT. It is translated as CASSWGQNTEAFF.

This clone was observed a few times. The V gene is TRBV15, the J gene TRBJ1-1; D uncertain. The CDR3 consists of 15 residues. Trimming stripped 0 bases from V and 0 bases from J, with 8 bases between. CDR1 LNHNV and CDR2 YYDKDF come from the germline V gene (reference sequence). The CDR3 bases are TGTGCCACCAGCAGAGAAAAGGGCTTGAACACTGAAGCTTTCTTT. Its protein is CATSREKGLNTEAFF.

This chain connects TRBV2 to TRBJ2-7, with 9 bases that match TRBD2. The CDR3 covers 17 residues. Trimming at V came to 7 bases and at J to 5 bases, leaving 18 bases not matched to a gene. Germline CDR1 SNHLY, CDR2 FYNNEI. The CDR3 loop is CASNRLAPGLAQDEQYF. The CDR3 region has the DNA TGTGCCAGCAATCGGCTGGCCCCGGGACTAGCTCAGGACGAGCAGTACTTC.

This clone was recorded a few times. The chain has TRBV7-7 and TRBJ1-3; no firm D call. The CDR3 sequence is 18 residues long. CDR1 SSHAT and CDR2 FNYEAQ come from the germline V gene (reference sequence). V was pared by 5 bases and J by 3 bases, with 23 bases between. The CDR3 region is CASSAGPAGGHNGNTIYF. The DNA for the CDR3 is TGTGCCAGCAGCGCGGGCCCCGCGGGAGGGCATAATGGAAACACCATATATTTT.

CDR3 DNA sequence: TGTGCCACCAGTGAGGGAACCTCTGGAAACACCATATATTTT. Translating gives CATSEGTSGNTIYF. This chain connects TRBV24-1 to TRBJ1-3, with no clear D. Between the trimmed V and J ends, which lost 4 bases and 0 bases, there was a span of 6 bases. This CDR3 has 14 residues. Germline CDR1 reads KGHDR; CDR2 reads SFDVKD.

The chain is built from TRBV5-8 and TRBJ2-3; D is ambiguous. CDR1 SGHTS and CDR2 YDEGEE come from the germline V gene. Trimming stripped 0 bases from V and 2 bases from J, with 10 bases between. CDR3 size: 15 residues. The CDR3 DNA sequence: TGTGCCAGCAGCTTGGGACAAGGCCTCACAGATACGCAGTATTTT. Residues: CASSLGQGLTDTQYF.

The V call is TRBV10-3, the J call TRBJ2-2; no firm D call. V was trimmed by 8 bases and J by 4 bases, leaving 8 bases between them. CDR1 and CDR2 from the germline V gene are ENHRY and SYGVKD. There are 12 residues in the CDR3. As DNA, the CDR3 is TGTGCCATCTGGGTGGGCACCGGGGAGCTGTTTTTT. Translating gives CAIWVGTGELFF.

The chain joins TRBV19 to TRBJ1-4, with D hard to call. This CDR3 has 14 amino acids. The germline V gene encodes CDR1 LNHDA and CDR2 SQIVND (reference sequence). The V gene lost 5 bases and the J gene lost 0 bases, with 7 bases spanning the gap. The CDR3 DNA reads TGTGCCAGTAGTCTCGTTGCAACTAATGAAAAACTGTTTTTT. Translation gives CASSLVATNEKLFF.

The J gene is TRBJ1-6, the V gene TRBV3-1 (or the pseudogene TRBV3-2); D is perhaps TRBD1 (5 bases). V was pared by 3 bases and J by 7 bases, with 13 bases between. There are 15 residues in the CDR3. CDR1 and CDR2 (germline): LGHDT, YNNKEL (reference sequence). The CDR3 nucleotides are TGTGCCAGCAGCCACGCAGGGAGCAGCAATTCACCCCTCCACTTT. Translation: CASSHAGSSNSPLHF.

This chain joins TRBV5-6 and TRBJ1-5, with D uncertain. The CDR3 spans 14 residues. The V gene's germline CDR1 is SGHDT and CDR2 YYEEEE. The V end was cut by 0 bases, the J end by 2 bases, with 6 bases between. In DNA form, the CDR3 reads TGTGCCAGCAGCTTGGTTAGGGGCAATCAGCCCCAGCATTTT. Protein product: CASSLVRGNQPQHF.

The J gene is TRBJ1-2, the V gene TRBV5-6; a possible D gene is TRBD1 (5 bases). CDR1 is SGHDT, CDR2 YYEEEE, per germline. Trimming took 0 bases from V and 4 from J, leaving 7 bases between them. This CDR3 is built from 13 residues. The CDR3 DNA sequence: TGTGCCAGCAGCTTGGCAGGGAGCTATGGCTACACCTTC. The encoded protein is CASSLAGSYGYTF. Based on the CDR3 plus reference TRBV5-6 and TRBJ1-2, the full variable domain is DAGVTQSPTHLIKTRGQQVTLRCSPKSGHDTVSWYQQALGQGPQFIFQYYEEEERQRGNFPDRFSGHQFPNYSSELNVNALLLGDSALYLCASSLAGSYGYTFGSGTRLTVV.

The chain couples TRBV18 to TRBJ1-5, with TRBD1 as a possible D gene (5 bases). This CDR3 spans 13 amino acids. Between the trimmed V and J ends, which lost 0 bases and 9 bases, there was a span of 9 bases. Germline lookup yields CDR1 KGHSH and CDR2 LQKENI. CDR3 nucleotides: TGTGCCAGCTCACCACCTACAGGACGGCCCCAGCATTTT. Protein product: CASSPPTGRPQHF.

This clone was detected once. V usage is TRBV7-2 and J usage is TRBJ1-2; 7 nucleotides align to TRBD1. Germline CDR1 is SGHTA and CDR2 is FQGNSA. CDR3 size: 16 residues. The ends lost 5 bases at V and 8 bases at J; junction bases unmatched: 17. CDR3 DNA: TGTGCCAGCAGCCCGAACCCGATACAGGGGTCTTACGGCTACACCTTC. Translating it yields CASSPNPIQGSYGYTF.

The chain uses TRBV6-5 and TRBJ2-5; TRBD2 agrees at 9 bases. The V gene's germline CDR1 is MNHEY and CDR2 SVGAGI. The V and J ends lost 5 bases and 3 bases, in that order; junction bases with no gene match: 4. The CDR3 is made up of 14 amino acids. In nucleotides, the CDR3 is TGTGCCAGCAGTATAGCGGGGGCGAAAGAGACCCAGTACTTC. This sequence encodes CASSIAGAKETQYF.

This chain links TRBV9 with TRBJ2-5, with 9 positions matching TRBD2. This CDR3 is 16 amino acids long. The V gene's germline CDR1 is SGDLS and CDR2 YYNGEE. Germline trimming cut 0 bases from V and 4 bases from J; bases unmatched to any gene: 7. This CDR3 reads CASSVEWLAGRETQYF. CDR3 DNA: TGTGCCAGCAGCGTAGAGTGGCTAGCGGGAAGAGAGACCCAGTACTTC.

The chain combines TRBV12-3 or TRBV12-4 with TRBJ1-5, with D possibly matching TRBD1 (6 bases). V was cut by 6 bases and J by 7 bases, with 13 bases left in between. This CDR3 region has 13 residues. This CDR3 reads CASSTGNGQPQHF. CDR3 in DNA: TGTGCCAGCAGCACAGGGAACGGGCAGCCCCAGCATTTT.

The gene calls are TRBV15 and TRBJ2-5; perhaps TRBD1 as D (6 bases). V was clipped by 3 bases and J by 2 bases, with 10 bases between them. Germline values: CDR1 LNHNV, CDR2 YYDKDF (reference sequence). The CDR3 length is 14 residues. The CDR3 nucleotides are TGTGCCACCAGCAGGCAAACAGGGCAAGAGACCCAGTACTTC. Translated, it gives CATSRQTGQETQYF.

The chain couples TRBV10-3 to TRBJ2-1; 14 bases are shared with TRBD2. V was pared by 10 bases and J by 12 bases, with 8 bases of the junction left unmatched. CDR3 length equals 13 residues. Germline values: CDR1 ENHRY, CDR2 SYGVKD. CDR3 sequence reads: CATGLAGGIVQFF. CDR3 DNA: TGTGCCACAGGACTAGCGGGAGGTATTGTGCAGTTCTTC.

This sequence joins TRBV21-1 and TRBJ2-7; the table's D call TRBD1 went unverified against the DNA. TRBV21-1 is annotated as a pseudogene. This CDR3 spans 17 amino acids. This CDR3 is CASSLLFLGHWLYEQYF. CDR3 in DNA: TGTGCCAGCAGCTTACTTTTCTTAGGACATTGGCTCTACGAGCAGTACTTC.